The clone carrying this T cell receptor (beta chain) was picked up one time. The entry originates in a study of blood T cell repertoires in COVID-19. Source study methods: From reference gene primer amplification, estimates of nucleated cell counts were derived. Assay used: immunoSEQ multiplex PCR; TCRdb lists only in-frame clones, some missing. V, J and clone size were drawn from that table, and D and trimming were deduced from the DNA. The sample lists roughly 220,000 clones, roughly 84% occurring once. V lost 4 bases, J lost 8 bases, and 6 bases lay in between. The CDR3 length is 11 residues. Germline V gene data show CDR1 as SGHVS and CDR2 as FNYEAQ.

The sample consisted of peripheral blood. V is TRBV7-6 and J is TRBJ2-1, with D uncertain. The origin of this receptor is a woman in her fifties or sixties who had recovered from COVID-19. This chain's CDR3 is CASSSADEQFF. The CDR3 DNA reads TGTGCCAGCAGCTCGGCGGATGAGCAGTTCTTC.